The clone carrying this T cell receptor (beta chain) came up many times. Its antigen is not known. The V end lost 5 bases, the J end lost 0 bases, and 23 bases lay between the germline ends. The CDR3 runs 19 residues. The V gene's germline CDR1 is SGDLS and CDR2 YYNGEE. TCRdb re-called the reads through MiXCR, storing one row per CDR3 protein. The data contain around 750,000 distinct CDR3 sequences, 30% to 35% of them singletons. This entry belongs to a study of T cell repertoires in cytomegalovirus infection. About the study: Recently identified HLA-C-restricted CMV epitopes were among the peptides used. CMV infection together with matching HLA type was indicated by public TCR beta signatures.

General observations from the study: HLA-C-restricted CMV-specific TCR beta clonotypes were dominant in the ex vivo response.

The V gene is TRBV9, the J gene TRBJ2-2; D could derive from TRBD1 or TRBD2 (5 bases each). This sequence was found in a human donor in good health (CMV status not recorded). Some clones in this sample may be carry-over from other donors' samples. Specimen: cultured CD8+ T cells from PBMCs, collected from culture after CMV antigen stimulation. This CDR3 reads CASSPRDAGPYANTGELFF. DNA for the CDR3: TGTGCCAGCAGTCCCCGGGACGCAGGACCCTACGCGAACACCGGGGAGCTGTTTTTT. Full variable domain (remainder filled in from reference TRBV9 and TRBJ2-2): DSGVTQTPKHLITATGQRVTLRCSPRSGDLSVYWYQQSLDQGLQFLIQYYNGEERAKGNILERFSAQQFPDLHSELNLSSLELGDSALYFCASSPRDAGPYANTGELFFGEGSRLTVL.